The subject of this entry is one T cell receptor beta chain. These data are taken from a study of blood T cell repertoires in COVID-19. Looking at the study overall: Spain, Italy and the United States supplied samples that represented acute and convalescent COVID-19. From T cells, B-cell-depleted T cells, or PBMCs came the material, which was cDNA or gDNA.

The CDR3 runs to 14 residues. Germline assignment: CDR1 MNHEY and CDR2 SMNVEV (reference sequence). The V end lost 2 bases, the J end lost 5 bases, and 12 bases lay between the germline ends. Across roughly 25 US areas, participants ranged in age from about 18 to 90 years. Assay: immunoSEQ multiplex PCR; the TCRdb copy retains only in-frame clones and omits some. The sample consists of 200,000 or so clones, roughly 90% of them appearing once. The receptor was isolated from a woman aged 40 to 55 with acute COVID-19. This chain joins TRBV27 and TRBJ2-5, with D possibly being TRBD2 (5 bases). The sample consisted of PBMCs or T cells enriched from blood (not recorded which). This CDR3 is CASSLGWERETQYF. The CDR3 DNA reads TGTGCCAGCAGTTTAGGATGGGAGCGGGAGACCCAGTACTTC.